The 8 T cell receptor beta chains reported below all come from one sample, sequenced in a study of cytomegalovirus exposure and HLA in healthy donors. PCR amplification relied on 60 Vbeta primers (plus 13 Jbeta primers). The protocol was immunoSEQ multiplex PCR, while the TCRdb copy is restricted to in-frame clones and leaves out a portion. This table has 150,000 to 200,000 clones, roughly 80% appearing once. Specimen: PBMCs. These receptors were taken from a man aged 35 to 55 in good health and CMV-seropositive.

The chain couples TRBV5-1 to TRBJ2-2; 10 nucleotides agree with TRBD2. Losses at the gene ends were 4 bases for V and 2 bases for J; bases not matched to a gene: 5. The length of the CDR3 is 16 residues. Germline loops: CDR1 SGHRS, CDR2 YFSETQ. CDR3 protein: CASSPRTSGNTGELFF. CDR3 sequence (DNA): TGCGCCAGCAGCCCAAGGACTAGCGGAAACACCGGGGAGCTGTTTTTT.

This chain uses TRBV4-2 with TRBJ1-4; possibly TRBD1 for D (5 bases). There are 16 residues in the CDR3. The V gene lost 0 bases and the J gene lost 8 bases, with 16 bases spanning the gap. Germline CDR1 reads LGHNA; CDR2 reads YNFKEQ. The CDR3, as DNA: TGTGCCAGCAGCCAAGACCTGGGGGGTAGGATCGAAAAACTGTTTTTT. It yields the protein CASSQDLGGRIEKLFF.

This chain connects TRBV5-4 to TRBJ1-6; weak D call: TRBD1 (5 bases). The germline gives CDR1 SGHNT, CDR2 YYREEE (reference sequence). With 3 bases removed from V and 8 bases from J, the gap between germline ends came to 9 bases. The CDR3 extends over 13 amino acids. The CDR3 loop reads CASSSTEDSPLHF. The CDR3 DNA follows: TGTGCCAGCAGCTCGACAGAAGATTCACCCCTCCACTTT.

In this sample, this clone turned up a few times. CDR3 nucleotides: TGTGCCAGCAGTCGACTCGACAGGGTACTCTACGAGCAGTACTTC. Protein: CASSRLDRVLYEQYF. The chain carries TRBV27 and TRBJ2-7, with 7 bases fitting TRBD1. In germline, CDR1 is MNHEY, CDR2 SMNVEV (reference sequence). The CDR3 totals 15 residues. J gave up 3 bases and V 5 bases, and 10 bases lay outside the gene matches.

The chain employs TRBV6-5 and TRBJ2-7, with 9 bases fitting TRBD1. Germline V CDR1 and CDR2: MNHEY, SVGAGI. J was trimmed by 3 bases and V by 0 bases; bases with no gene match: 3. There are 15 residues in the CDR3. The CDR3 bases are TGTGCCAGCAGTTACTCGACAGGGGGAAACTACGAGCAGTACTTC. It yields the protein CASSYSTGGNYEQYF.

This rearrangement joins TRBV5-1 to TRBJ2-3; TRBD2 aligns across 8 bases. V shed 3 bases, J shed 0 bases, and the junction held 9 bases outside the gene matches. The germline V gene has CDR1 SGHRS and CDR2 YFSETQ. The CDR3 has 17 residues. CDR3 nucleotide sequence: TGCGCCAGCAGCTCGGGGGGGGCCACCATAAGCACAGATACGCAGTATTTT. Translating gives CASSSGGATISTDTQYF. Drawing the rest from reference TRBV5-1 and TRBJ2-3, the complete variable domain is KAGVTQTPRYLIKTRGQQVTLSCSPISGHRSVSWYQQTPGQGLQFLFEYFSETQRNKGNFPGRFSGRQFSNSRSEMNVSTLELGDSALYLCASSSGGATISTDTQYFGPGTRLTVL.

The table lists this clone with a count of one. The chain employs TRBV30 and TRBJ1-1; D is unresolved. The germline CDR1 and CDR2 sequences are GTSNPN and SVGIG (reference sequence). V lost 4 bases and J lost 0, with 9 bases in between. The CDR3 totals 13 residues. The CDR3 bases are TGTGCCTGGACAAATGGCATGAACACTGAAGCTTTCTTT. Translated, it gives CAWTNGMNTEAFF.

About this clone itself: Other DNA sequences from this sample encode an identical CDR3 as well. The CDR3 coding sequence is TGTGCCAGCAGCCTTGACAGAGTGAACACTGAAGCTTTCTTT. Protein product: CASSLDRVNTEAFF. The gene calls are TRBV27 and TRBJ1-1; possible D gene TRBD1, 5 bases. Trimming shortened V by 6 bases and J by 0 bases, and 11 bases separated the two germline ends. The CDR3 has 14 amino acids. Germline CDR1 reads MNHEY; CDR2 reads SMNVEV (reference sequence).